This T cell receptor (beta chain) was found in a study of blood T cell repertoires in COVID-19. Across the whole study: Researchers got acute and convalescent COVID-19 samples from the United States, Italy and Spain. T cells, B-cell-depleted T cells, or PBMCs provided the cDNA or gDNA that served as material.

This CDR3 contains 15 residues. Germline CDR1 SEHNR, CDR2 FQNEAQ (reference sequence). In the original processing: Estimated nucleated cell counts came from reference gene primer amplification. Libraries were prepared by immunoSEQ multiplex PCR; TCRdb keeps only in-frame clonotypes and omits some of them. V and J calls and clone size are as listed in that table; D and trimming were resolved from the DNA. In the table there are roughly 130,000 clones, approximately 84% of which are singletons. Details on this clone: Relative to the germline gene, one junction end is altered; a read error may explain this.

Participants' reported clinical history set cohort assignment. The TCR was taken from a man between 35 and 55 years old with acute COVID-19. This chain connects TRBV7-9 to TRBJ2-7; 7 nucleotides agree with TRBD2. Sample: PBMCs or T cells enriched from blood (not recorded which). CDR3 coding DNA: TGTGCCAGCAGCGACCGGCGACTAGCCTCCGACGAGCAGTACTTC. Translation: CASSDRRLASDEQYF.